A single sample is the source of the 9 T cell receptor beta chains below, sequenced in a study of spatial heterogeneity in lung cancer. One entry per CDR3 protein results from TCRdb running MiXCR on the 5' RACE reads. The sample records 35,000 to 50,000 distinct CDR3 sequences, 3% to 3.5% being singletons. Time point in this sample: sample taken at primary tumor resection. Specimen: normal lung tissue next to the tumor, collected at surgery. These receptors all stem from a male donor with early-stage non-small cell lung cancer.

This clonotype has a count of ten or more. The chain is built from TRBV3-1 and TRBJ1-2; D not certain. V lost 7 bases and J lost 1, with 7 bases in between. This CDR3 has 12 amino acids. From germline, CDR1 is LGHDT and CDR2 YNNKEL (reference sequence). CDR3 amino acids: CASTTGNYGYTF. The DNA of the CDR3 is TGTGCCAGCACCACCGGTAACTATGGCTACACCTTC.

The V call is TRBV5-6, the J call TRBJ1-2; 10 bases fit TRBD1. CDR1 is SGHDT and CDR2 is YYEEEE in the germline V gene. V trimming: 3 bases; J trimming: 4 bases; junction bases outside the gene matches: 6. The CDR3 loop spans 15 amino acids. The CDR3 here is CASSSRDRGTYGYTF. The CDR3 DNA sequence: TGTGCCAGCAGCTCCAGGGACAGGGGAACCTATGGCTACACCTTC.

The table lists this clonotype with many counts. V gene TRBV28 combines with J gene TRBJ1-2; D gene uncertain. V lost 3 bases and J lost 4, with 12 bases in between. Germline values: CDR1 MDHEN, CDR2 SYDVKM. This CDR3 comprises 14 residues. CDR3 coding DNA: TGTGCCAGCAGTTTCCCCACGTCCAGCTATGGCTACACCTTC. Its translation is CASSFPTSSYGYTF.

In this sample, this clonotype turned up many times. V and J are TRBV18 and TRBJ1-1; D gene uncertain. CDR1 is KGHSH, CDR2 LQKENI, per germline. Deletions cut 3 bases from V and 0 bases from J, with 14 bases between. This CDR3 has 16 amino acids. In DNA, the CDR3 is TGTGCCAGCTCACCTCAAGCGACGGCGATGAACACTGAAGCTTTCTTT. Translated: CASSPQATAMNTEAFF.

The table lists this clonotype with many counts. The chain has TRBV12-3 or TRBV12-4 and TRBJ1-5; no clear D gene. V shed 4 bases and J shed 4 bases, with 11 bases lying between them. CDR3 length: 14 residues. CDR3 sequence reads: CASSWQMGNQPQHF. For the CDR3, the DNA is TGTGCCAGCAGTTGGCAGATGGGGAATCAGCCCCAGCATTTT.

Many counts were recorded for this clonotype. The CDR3 is CASSFTAGTKNIQYF. In nucleotides, the CDR3 is TGCGCCAGCAGCTTTACAGCAGGAACCAAAAACATTCAGTACTTC. The chain joins TRBV5-1 to TRBJ2-4; no firm D call. Trimming took 2 bases from V and 2 from J, leaving 11 bases between them. The CDR3 extends over 15 amino acids. In germline, CDR1 is SGHRS, CDR2 YFSETQ.

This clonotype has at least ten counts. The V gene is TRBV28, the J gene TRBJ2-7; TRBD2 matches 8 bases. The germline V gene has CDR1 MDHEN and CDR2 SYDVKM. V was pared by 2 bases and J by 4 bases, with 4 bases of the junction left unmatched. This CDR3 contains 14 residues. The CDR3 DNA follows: TGTGCCAGCAGTTTACGGCGCGGGGGGTACGAGCAGTACTTC. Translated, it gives CASSLRRGGYEQYF.

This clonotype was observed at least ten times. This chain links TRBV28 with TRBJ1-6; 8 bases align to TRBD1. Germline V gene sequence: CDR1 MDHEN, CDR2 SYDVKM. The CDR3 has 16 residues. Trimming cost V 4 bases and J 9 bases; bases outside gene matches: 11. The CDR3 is CASSYPQGALGSPLHF. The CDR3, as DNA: TGTGCCAGCAGTTACCCGCAGGGGGCCTTGGGTTCACCCCTCCACTTT.

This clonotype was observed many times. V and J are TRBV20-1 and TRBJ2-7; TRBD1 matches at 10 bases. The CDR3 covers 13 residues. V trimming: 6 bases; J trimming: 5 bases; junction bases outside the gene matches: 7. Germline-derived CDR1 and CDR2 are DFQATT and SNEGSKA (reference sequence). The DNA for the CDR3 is TGCAGTGCAGTCGACAGGGGGCGCAACGAGCAGTACTTC. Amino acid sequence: CSAVDRGRNEQYF.